The clone carrying this TCR beta chain was found many times. The record originates from a study of human T cells and chemical hapten exposure. The wider study: Application of 0.01% DPC to the upper back was done by patch test, with a reading at 6 days.

V shed 7 bases and J 2 bases; nucleotides not matched to a gene: 3. Germline values: CDR1 SGHRS, CDR2 YFSETQ. The CDR3 consists of 14 residues. Time point specified: patch test 2, 6 weeks after DPC sensitization. The sample's treatment: therapeutic diphenylcyclopropenone sensitization with weekly scalp DPC. TCRdb independently ran MiXCR on the RACE reads; one entry per CDR3 protein. The sample lists 360,000 or so distinct CDR3 sequences; about 6% were seen once. This clonotype originated in a woman aged 18-30 years with alopecia areata. Some clones in this sample may be carry-over from other donors' samples. Specimen: whole blood, collected in connection with sensitization to the hapten diphenylcyclopropenone (DPC). The chain recombines TRBV5-1 with TRBJ2-3; TRBD2 aligns across 11 bases. The CDR3 bases are TGCGCCAGCTCTAGCGGGGGGCCCACAGATACGCAGTATTTT. Protein product: CASSSGGPTDTQYF.